What follows is one TCR beta chain and its context. Its antigen remains unidentified. Healthy Caucasians from Russia aged roughly 6 to 95 served as donors. These data come from a study of blood T cells in healthy people across ages. General study findings and limits: Unknown CMV status may confound age-related changes in expanded clones. Observed TCR beta diversity showed a strong correlation with the percentage of naive T cells as measured by flow cytometry.

The CDR3 contains 17 residues. V was cut by 11 bases and J by 2 bases, with 28 bases left in between. The germline V gene has CDR1 MNHNY and CDR2 SVGAGI (reference sequence). A sample-barcoded 5' primer and a J-beta primer mix were used in a second PCR of about 6 to 12 cycles. All samples yielded 3 million or more CDR3-containing paired-end reads. TCRdb used MiXCR to reprocess the 5' RACE reads, holding one entry per CDR3 protein. The table records approximately 360,000 distinct CDR3 sequences, about 52% of them present only once. The rearrangement uses TRBV6-6 and TRBJ2-7; D possibly corresponds to TRBD2 (6 bases). The source material was blood. This clonotype was obtained from a man in his 60s in good health. CDR3 sequence reads: CAGTHGVPGTRTYEQYF. As DNA, the CDR3 is TGTGCCGGCACCCACGGGGTTCCCGGGACTCGCACCTACGAGCAGTACTTC.